The 28 T cell receptor beta chains reported below all come from one sample, sequenced in a study of vaccination and CD4 T cells after COVID-19. Antigens of these TCRs are unknown. Cultured CD4+ T-cell DNA underwent Oncomine TCR Beta short-read sequencing. Via MiXCR, TCRdb re-called the PCR reads, giving one row per CDR3 protein. The table shows 15,000 to 20,000 distinct CDR3 sequences, with roughly 50% occurring only once. Documented treatment: roughly 11-day PBMC culture with coronavirus spike peptide pools or control peptides (ViraFEST assay). Sequencing used CD4+ T cells from blood, cultured in vitro. These receptors were collected from a human donor who had recovered from COVID-19.

V and J are TRBV5-1 and TRBJ1-1; D is perhaps TRBD1 (5 bases). The CDR3 runs to 16 residues. Germline V gene lookup returns CDR1 SGHRS and CDR2 YFSETQ. With 0 bases removed from V and 1 base from J, the gap between germline ends came to 13 bases. Here the CDR3 DNA reads TGCGCCAGCAGCTTGGGCGGGGCACTAGAGAACACTGAAGCTTTCTTT. Its protein is CASSLGGALENTEAFF. The variable domain in full, with the rest retrieved from reference TRBV5-1 and TRBJ1-1, is KAGVTQTPRYLIKTRGQQVTLSCSPISGHRSVSWYQQTPGQGLQFLFEYFSETQRNKGNFPGRFSGRQFSNSRSEMNVSTLELGDSALYLCASSLGGALENTEAFFGQGTRLTVV.

The chain couples TRBV18 to TRBJ2-1, with 8 bases matching TRBD1. Germline trimming cut 5 bases from V and 2 bases from J; bases unmatched to any gene: 5. The CDR3 totals 15 residues. Looked up from germline, CDR1 is KGHSH and CDR2 is LQKENI. Here the CDR3 reads CASSSGTGTYNEQFF. The CDR3 DNA follows: TGTGCCAGCTCATCCGGGACAGGAACCTACAATGAGCAGTTCTTC.

This clonotype occurred a few times. The rearrangement uses TRBV7-2 and TRBJ1-1; D remains unclear. This CDR3 is built from 13 residues. Germline assignment: CDR1 SGHTA and CDR2 FQGNSA. V was clipped by 5 bases and J by 1 base, with 8 bases between them. The CDR3 nucleotides read TGTGCCAGCAGCGTGCAGAGGAACACTGAAGCTTTCTTT. Amino acids: CASSVQRNTEAFF.

This clonotype was counted only a few times. The rearrangement uses TRBV27 and TRBJ1-6; 7 bases match TRBD1. Germline CDR1 MNHEY, CDR2 SMNVEV (reference sequence). The CDR3 has 15 residues. Trimming cost V 4 bases and J 7 bases; bases outside gene matches: 7. DNA of the CDR3: TGTGCCAGCAGTTCCCCCCAGGGGGGGAATTCACCCCTCCACTTT. The encoded protein is CASSSPQGGNSPLHF.

Only a few counts were recorded for this clonotype. The genes are TRBV6-1 and TRBJ2-3; the D gene could be TRBD1 or TRBD2 (5 bases each). Germline values: CDR1 MNHNS, CDR2 SASEGT. This CDR3 has 14 residues. Trimming pared 6 bases from V and 5 bases from J, leaving 15 bases between. The chain's CDR3 is CASSRRTGGDTQYF. The CDR3 DNA follows: TGTGCCAGCAGCCGCCGCACTGGGGGAGATACGCAGTATTTT.

The rearrangement joins TRBV29-1 to TRBJ2-1; no clear D. Trimming took 3 bases from V and 3 from J, leaving 3 bases between them. In germline, CDR1 is SQVTM, CDR2 ANQGSEA. CDR3 size: 11 residues. The CDR3 coding sequence is TGCAGCGTTGACCTCTACAATGAGCAGTTCTTC. Translating gives CSVDLYNEQFF.

The rearrangement links TRBV20-1 to TRBJ2-4, with 14 bases aligning to TRBD2. Germline V lookup: CDR1 DFQATT, CDR2 SNEGSKA (reference sequence). The CDR3 totals 18 residues. V shed 6 bases, J shed 0 bases, and the junction held 10 bases outside the gene matches. The CDR3 nucleotides read TGCAGTGCAGCACCGGGACTAGCGGGGGTCCTAGCCAAAAACATTCAGTACTTC. Translating it yields CSAAPGLAGVLAKNIQYF.

The rearrangement uses TRBV6-9 and TRBJ2-1; the match to TRBD2 covers 8 bases. Germline CDR1 is MNHGY and CDR2 is SVAAGI. The CDR3 length is 14 residues. The V gene end was trimmed by 6 bases and the J gene end by 5 bases; junction bases not matched to a gene: 6. The CDR3 region has the DNA TGTGCCAGCAGCCCCCCAGCGGGGGACAATGAGCAGTTCTTC. This translates into CASSPPAGDNEQFF.

This clonotype has a single count. The chain recombines TRBV15 with TRBJ2-7; D is possibly TRBD1 or TRBD2 (5 bases each). Trimming left V 0 bases short and J 2 bases short, with 11 bases between. The CDR3 covers 15 residues. Germline CDR1 is LNHNV and CDR2 is YYDKDF (reference sequence). The CDR3 sequence is CATSRDVGTTYEQYF. CDR3 bases: TGTGCCACCAGCAGAGATGTAGGGACCACCTACGAGCAGTACTTC.

The CDR3 sequence: CASRLGSQETQYF. Here the CDR3 DNA reads TGTGCCAGCAGGCTGGGGTCCCAGGAGACCCAGTACTTC. V gene TRBV7-8 combines with J gene TRBJ2-5; D uncertain. Trimming stripped 6 bases from V and 5 bases from J, with 13 bases between. Germline CDR1 reads SGHVS; CDR2 reads FQNEAQ. The CDR3 spans 13 residues.

This clonotype was counted a few times. This sequence joins TRBV24-1 and TRBJ2-3; 15 bases line up with TRBD2. V trimming: 3 bases; J trimming: 5 bases; junction bases outside the gene matches: 8. The CDR3 sequence is 18 residues long. The germline gives CDR1 KGHDR, CDR2 SFDVKD. CDR3 nucleotides: TGTGCCACCAGTGATACTGGACTAGCGGGAGGGGGGTTAGATACGCAGTATTTT. Protein: CATSDTGLAGGGLDTQYF.

V gene TRBV21-1 combines with J gene TRBJ1-2; TRBD1, the D gene given by the table, was not confirmed from the DNA. TRBV21-1 is described as a pseudogene. This CDR3 is built from 13 residues. CDR3 sequence reads: CASSKVGRGGHTF. The CDR3 DNA is TGTGCCAGCAGCAAAGTCGGCAGGGGTGGCCACACCTTC.

This clonotype was counted a single time. This chain links TRBV7-9 with TRBJ2-7, with 7 bases that match TRBD2. CDR1 is SEHNR and CDR2 is FQNEAQ in the germline V gene (reference sequence). Unmatched junction bases numbered 6, after V lost 5 bases and J lost 5 bases. The length of the CDR3 is 13 residues. For the CDR3, the DNA is TGTGCCAGCAGCGGGGGGGGTTTCCACGAGCAGTACTTC. The encoded protein is CASSGGGFHEQYF.

The chain recombines TRBV30 with TRBJ1-6, with a tentative D call TRBD1 (6 bases). Trimming shortened V by 3 bases and J by 1 base, and 13 bases separated the two germline ends. The CDR3 runs to 16 residues. Per the germline V gene, CDR1 is GTSNPN and CDR2 is SVGIG (reference sequence). The CDR3 DNA follows: TGTGCCTGGAGAAGAGGAGGGGGGTCCTATAATTCACCCCTCCACTTT. Protein sequence: CAWRRGGGSYNSPLHF. The entire variable domain, with the rest obtained from reference TRBV30 and TRBJ1-6, is as follows: SQTIHQWPATLVQPVGSPLSLECTVEGTSNPNLYWYRQAAGRGLQLLFYSVGIGQISSEVPQNLSASRPQDRQFILSSKKLLLSDSGFYLCAWRRGGGSYNSPLHFGNGTRLTVT.

This clonotype was picked up a small number of times. V gene TRBV20-1 combines with J gene TRBJ2-3, with TRBD2 matching 9 bases. The CDR3 covers 14 residues. Germline CDR1 DFQATT, CDR2 SNEGSKA (reference sequence). V shed 3 bases and J 4 bases; nucleotides not matched to a gene: 5. The CDR3 DNA reads TGCAGTGCTAGTCCGGCTAGCGGGGCAGATACGCAGTATTTT. It specifies CSASPASGADTQYF.

This chain joins TRBV15 and TRBJ2-1, with TRBD1 identical over 9 bases. CDR3 size: 13 residues. The V gene's germline CDR1 is LNHNV and CDR2 YYDKDF (reference sequence). Trimming at V came to 8 bases and at J to 8 bases, leaving 7 bases not matched to a gene. CDR3 protein: CATGQGYSDEQFF. CDR3 bases: TGTGCCACCGGACAGGGGTATTCGGATGAGCAGTTCTTC.

The chain couples TRBV7-2 to TRBJ2-7; D may be TRBD1 (5 bases). The V and J ends lost 6 bases and 3 bases respectively, with 18 bases between them. Looked up from germline, CDR1 is SGHTA and CDR2 is FQGNSA. The CDR3 length is 15 residues. The CDR3 DNA reads TGTGCCAGCAGTTATAAAGGAGACAGAATCTACGAGCAGTACTTC. Protein sequence: CASSYKGDRIYEQYF.

In this sample, this clonotype turned up a few times. The rearrangement uses TRBV20-1 and TRBJ2-5; D tentatively fits TRBD1 or TRBD2 (7 bases each). The CDR3 has 14 residues. V dropped 1 base and J dropped 2 bases, with 11 bases sitting between them. Per the germline V gene, CDR1 is DFQATT and CDR2 is SNEGSKA (reference sequence). The CDR3 bases are TGCAGTGCTAGAGGGGGGGGACAGCAAGAGACCCAGTACTTC. Residues: CSARGGGQQETQYF.

This chain uses TRBV12-3 or TRBV12-4 with TRBJ1-2; TRBD1 matches at 7 bases. The V gene end was trimmed by 7 bases and the J gene end by 4 bases; junction bases not matched to a gene: 12. The CDR3 consists of 15 residues. The CDR3 region is CASIEVGAGGYGYTF. The CDR3 DNA follows: TGTGCCAGCATCGAAGTGGGGGCAGGGGGCTATGGCTACACCTTC.

CDR3 protein: CATSLDMQALGGNTIYF. CDR3 nucleotides: TGTGCCACCAGCCTAGACATGCAGGCCCTCGGAGGAAACACCATATATTTT. The gene calls are TRBV15 and TRBJ1-3; D ambiguous. Trimming removed 5 bases at V and 4 bases at J, with 21 bases between. Germline V gives CDR1 LNHNV, CDR2 YYDKDF (reference sequence). This CDR3 is built from 17 residues. Using reference TRBV15 and TRBJ1-3 for the parts outside the CDR3, the full variable domain is DAMVIQNPRYQVTQFGKPVTLSCSQTLNHNVMYWYQQKSSQAPKLLFHYYDKDFNNEADTPDNFQSRRPNTSFCFLDIRSPGLGDTAMYLCATSLDMQALGGNTIYFGEGSWLTVV.

The chain carries TRBV27 and TRBJ2-1; 8 positions match TRBD1. The germline V gene encodes CDR1 MNHEY and CDR2 SMNVEV (reference sequence). Trimming cost V 5 bases and J 7 bases; bases outside gene matches: 13. CDR3 size: 16 residues. The CDR3 DNA reads TGTGCCAGCAGTCGGGACAGGAGTCCAAGTCCAAATGAGCAGTTCTTC. This sequence encodes CASSRDRSPSPNEQFF.

There are a few counts of this clonotype. V gene TRBV21-1 combines with J gene TRBJ2-3; the table's D call, TRBD1, was not checked against the DNA. TRBV21-1 is a documented pseudogene. This CDR3 region has 16 residues. In DNA form, the CDR3 reads TGTGCCAGCAGCAAAGGGGAAACGGGGGGCACAGATACGCAGTATTTT. Translated, it gives CASSKGETGGTDTQYF.

The genes are TRBV12-3 or TRBV12-4 and TRBJ2-1; D not resolved. With 7 bases removed from V and 4 bases from J, the gap between germline ends came to 14 bases. The CDR3 covers 14 residues. The CDR3 region has the DNA TGTGCCAGCACCGGGCGAGCTAAATACAATGAGCAGTTCTTC. Amino acids: CASTGRAKYNEQFF.

This clonotype showed up just a few times. The chain has TRBV11-2 and TRBJ1-6; a weak D match, TRBD1 (5 bases). The CDR3 covers 16 residues. Trimming took off 1 base at V and 6 bases at J, with 13 bases between the two ends. Germline CDR1 reads SGHAT; CDR2 reads FQNNGV. The CDR3 protein is CASSLVWGVSNSPLHF. CDR3 coding DNA: TGTGCCAGCAGCTTAGTGTGGGGGGTTAGTAATTCACCCCTCCACTTT.

The chain couples TRBV11-2 to TRBJ1-1; 7 bases fit TRBD1. Germline values: CDR1 SGHAT, CDR2 FQNNGV. V shed 3 bases, J shed 11 bases, and the junction held 6 bases outside the gene matches. The CDR3 covers 12 residues. CDR3 protein: CASSFETGLAFF. The CDR3 nucleotides read TGTGCCAGCAGCTTCGAGACAGGGCTGGCTTTCTTT.

This clonotype was seen only a few times. The chain recombines TRBV28 with TRBJ2-2; D is tentatively TRBD1 or TRBD2 (5 bases each). Trimming took off 2 bases at V and 5 bases at J, with 21 bases between the two ends. Per germline, CDR1 MDHEN and CDR2 SYDVKM. CDR3 size: 18 residues. The DNA for the CDR3 is TGTGCCAGCAGTTTAACTCAGACTCCGCAGGGACGTACCGGGGAGCTGTTTTTT. As protein: CASSLTQTPQGRTGELFF.

This clonotype was seen only a few times. The chain recombines TRBV10-3 with TRBJ1-1; no reliable D call. This CDR3 is built from 15 residues. Looked up from germline, CDR1 is ENHRY and CDR2 is SYGVKD. Deletions cut 0 bases from V and 0 bases from J, with 8 bases between. CDR3 nucleotide sequence: TGTGCCATCAGTGAGTCGGCGGGCCTGAACACTGAAGCTTTCTTT. This encodes CAISESAGLNTEAFF.

The rearrangement links TRBV7-9 to TRBJ1-4, with 7 bases that match TRBD1. J gave up 8 bases and V 5 bases, and 8 bases lay outside the gene matches. The CDR3 length is 14 residues. In germline, CDR1 is SEHNR, CDR2 FQNEAQ (reference sequence). CDR3 in DNA: TGTGCCAGCAGCGTACAGGGGAGGGAGGAAAAACTGTTTTTT. Translated: CASSVQGREEKLFF. Drawing the rest from reference TRBV7-9 and TRBJ1-4, the complete variable domain is DTGVSQNPRHKITKRGQNVTFRCDPISEHNRLYWYRQTLGQGPEFLTYFQNEAQLEKSRLLSDRFSAERPKGSFSTLEIQRTEQGDSAMYLCASSVQGREEKLFFGSGTQLSVL.